This T cell receptor beta chain was obtained from a study of tumor and adjacent non-tumor tissue in lung cancer. Study results and caveats: Compared with tumor, normal lung showed significantly lower TCR diversity.

Germline CDR1 is KGHDR and CDR2 is SFDVKD. The CDR3 runs to 14 residues. About this clonotype itself: Its antigen is not identified. Germline and junction disagree at one end, which may indicate a read error.

This sample's RNA came from whole unsorted tissue. TCRbeta libraries were built with three rounds of nested PCR, modified from ARM-PCR. TCRdb used MiXCR to reprocess the multiplex PCR reads, holding one entry per CDR3 protein. This sample has about 76,000 distinct CDR3 sequences, with about two thirds found just once. The chain couples TRBV24-1 to TRBJ1-5; D ambiguous. The sample comprised lung tumor tissue. The origin of this receptor is a woman in her seventies with non-small cell lung cancer. CDR3 DNA: TGTGCCACCAGTGGTTTGTCGATCAATCAGTCCCACCATTTT. Protein product: CATSGLSINQSHHF.